What follows are 14 T cell receptor beta chains derived from one specimen sequenced in a study of response to subunit inactivated influenza vaccine. Each CDR3 protein gets one entry after TCRdb re-called the RT-PCR reads with MiXCR. The sample holds 800,000 or so distinct CDR3 sequences, roughly 20% seen once. Sequences were derived from PBMCs from blood, sampled less than 6 days after vaccination. All receptors derive from a man between 50 and 59 years old who received an inactivated influenza vaccine.

In its sample, this clonotype was seen many times. This rearrangement joins TRBV6-5 to TRBJ2-5; no clear D gene. The CDR3 is made up of 11 amino acids. Trimming shortened V by 2 bases and J by 7 bases, and 5 bases separated the two germline ends. Germline lookup yields CDR1 MNHEY and CDR2 SVGAGI. The CDR3 protein is CASSYAWTQYF. CDR3 DNA sequence: TGTGCCAGCAGTTACGCCTGGACCCAGTACTTC.

This clonotype showed up many times. The chain is built from TRBV7-9 and TRBJ1-4; D uncertain. The CDR3 spans 13 residues. Per the germline V gene, CDR1 is SEHNR and CDR2 is FQNEAQ (reference sequence). V lost 0 bases, J lost 8 bases, and 7 bases lay in between. This CDR3 reads CASSLALGEKLFF. The DNA of the CDR3 is TGTGCCAGCAGCTTAGCTTTGGGAGAAAAACTGTTTTTT.

The sample holds a few counts of this clonotype. The V and J genes are TRBV9 and TRBJ2-7; 9 bases map to TRBD1. V shed 4 bases and J 7 bases; nucleotides not matched to a gene: 15. Germline values: CDR1 SGDLS, CDR2 YYNGEE. This CDR3 spans 16 amino acids. CDR3 nucleotides: TGTGCCAGCAGCCGAGCTAGGACAGGGGTACTGGTGGAGCAGTACTTC. Amino acids: CASSRARTGVLVEQYF.

In its sample, this clonotype was seen many times. The chain joins TRBV24-1 to TRBJ2-7; D unresolved. Trimming stripped 3 bases from V and 3 bases from J, with 5 bases between. CDR1 is KGHDR and CDR2 is SFDVKD in the germline V gene. CDR3 length: 12 amino acids. CDR3 nucleotide sequence: TGTGCCACCAGTGATGCCGTCTACGAGCAGTACTTC. This encodes CATSDAVYEQYF.

The rearrangement uses TRBV2 and TRBJ1-1, with no clear D. V dropped 6 bases and J dropped 8 bases, with 13 bases sitting between them. The CDR3 is 12 amino acids. Germline assignment: CDR1 SNHLY and CDR2 FYNNEI. CDR3 sequence: CASRVGRAEAFF. The CDR3 DNA follows: TGTGCCAGCAGGGTTGGTAGGGCCGAAGCTTTCTTT.

This clonotype showed up just a few times. This chain's CDR3 is CASTAAYEQYF. The CDR3 coding sequence is TGTGCCAGCACCGCCGCCTACGAGCAGTACTTC. V gene TRBV12-3 or TRBV12-4 combines with J gene TRBJ2-7; D is ambiguous. Trimming removed 7 bases at V and 2 bases at J, with 6 bases between. This CDR3 comprises 11 residues.

The genes are TRBV11-2 and TRBJ2-3; D unclear. This CDR3 is built from 18 residues. V was trimmed by 1 base and J by 4 bases, leaving 21 bases between them. Per germline, CDR1 SGHAT and CDR2 FQNNGV. The CDR3 region has the DNA TGTGCCAGCAGCTTAGTAAAATTTGCTCGTCGCTTCTCAGATACGCAGTATTTT. Translating gives CASSLVKFARRFSDTQYF.

This clonotype was counted between two and nine times. The rearrangement joins TRBV20-1 to TRBJ1-4; tentative D call: TRBD1 (6 bases). V was shortened by 4 bases and J by 0 bases, with 12 bases between the two germline ends. CDR1 DFQATT and CDR2 SNEGSKA come from the germline V gene (reference sequence). This CDR3 contains 15 residues. The CDR3 region has the DNA TGCAGTGCTATAGGGTCAGGGGCAACTAATGAAAAACTGTTTTTT. Its protein product is CSAIGSGATNEKLFF.

The chain employs TRBV7-9 and TRBJ2-5, with TRBD2 matching 14 bases. Germline trimming cut 2 bases from V and 3 bases from J; bases unmatched to any gene: 2. CDR1 is SEHNR, CDR2 FQNEAQ, per germline (reference sequence). CDR3 length: 16 residues. Written as DNA, the CDR3 is TGTGCCAGCAGCTTAAAGACTAGCGGGAGGGAAGAGACCCAGTACTTC. This gives the protein CASSLKTSGREETQYF.

The chain carries TRBV12-3 or TRBV12-4 and TRBJ1-1, with 10 positions matching TRBD1. V lost 3 bases and J lost 0; bases outside the gene matches: 7. CDR3 length: 17 residues. For the CDR3, the DNA is TGTGCCAGCAGTTTGCGGACAGGGGGGACCTTGAACACTGAAGCTTTCTTT. Residues: CASSLRTGGTLNTEAFF.

This chain joins TRBV6-5 and TRBJ1-1, with D possibly matching TRBD1 (5 bases). The germline V gene has CDR1 MNHEY and CDR2 SVGAGI. This CDR3 is 17 amino acids long. Trimming took off 0 bases at V and 1 base at J, with 15 bases between the two ends. The CDR3 sequence is CASSYSPWGRKNTEAFF. The CDR3 DNA sequence: TGTGCCAGCAGTTACTCCCCCTGGGGCAGGAAGAACACTGAAGCTTTCTTT.

Only a few counts were recorded for this clonotype. The V gene is TRBV12-3 or TRBV12-4, the J gene TRBJ1-1; no clear D. The V and J ends lost 2 bases and 6 bases respectively, with 10 bases between them. This CDR3 is 13 amino acids long. The CDR3 sequence: CASSLIVGSEAFF. The CDR3 coding sequence is TGTGCCAGCAGTTTAATAGTGGGTTCTGAAGCTTTCTTT.

A few counts support this clonotype. The rearrangement joins TRBV20-1 to TRBJ1-6, with unresolved D. Germline CDR1 DFQATT, CDR2 SNEGSKA (reference sequence). The CDR3 loop spans 15 amino acids. With 6 bases removed from V and 5 bases from J, the gap between germline ends came to 17 bases. DNA for the CDR3: TGCAGTGCCCTACCCCCTAAAAGCAATAATTCACCCCTCCACTTT. Translation gives CSALPPKSNNSPLHF.

The table lists this clonotype with a few counts. This chain uses TRBV5-1 with TRBJ2-7, with TRBD1 matching 7 bases. The CDR3 loop spans 15 amino acids. Losses at the gene ends were 3 bases for V and 10 bases for J; bases not matched to a gene: 16. Germline-derived CDR1 and CDR2 are SGHRS and YFSETQ. In DNA, the CDR3 is TGCGCCAGCAGCTCAACCACCGGGACAGCTACGAAACAGTACTTC. As protein: CASSSTTGTATKQYF.